This TCR beta chain is drawn from a study of T cell repertoires in cytomegalovirus infection. About the study: Public TCR beta signatures were indicative of both CMV infection and a matching HLA type. General study results and limits: Cumulative frequency (of public TCR beta family members) identified carriers of CMV plus the relevant HLA.

This clonotype was observed once. No antigen is known for it. A single record per CDR3 protein comes from TCRdb applying MiXCR to the reads. This sample has about 57,000 distinct CDR3 sequences; over 20% occur once, and the top ten carry around 70%. There are 12 residues in the CDR3. The germline V gene has CDR1 SQVTM and CDR2 ANQGSEA. The ends were cut back, 3 bases at V and 3 bases at J, with 8 bases in the middle. This receptor was taken from a human donor in good health (CMV status not recorded). Some clones in this sample may be carry-over from other donors' samples. The sample here was CD8+ T cells from cultured PBMCs, taken from culture after CMV antigen stimulation. This rearrangement joins TRBV29-1 to TRBJ1-1; possible D gene TRBD1, 6 bases. CDR3 amino acids: CSVERGDTEAFF. In DNA, the CDR3 is TGCAGCGTTGAGAGGGGGGACACTGAAGCTTTCTTT.